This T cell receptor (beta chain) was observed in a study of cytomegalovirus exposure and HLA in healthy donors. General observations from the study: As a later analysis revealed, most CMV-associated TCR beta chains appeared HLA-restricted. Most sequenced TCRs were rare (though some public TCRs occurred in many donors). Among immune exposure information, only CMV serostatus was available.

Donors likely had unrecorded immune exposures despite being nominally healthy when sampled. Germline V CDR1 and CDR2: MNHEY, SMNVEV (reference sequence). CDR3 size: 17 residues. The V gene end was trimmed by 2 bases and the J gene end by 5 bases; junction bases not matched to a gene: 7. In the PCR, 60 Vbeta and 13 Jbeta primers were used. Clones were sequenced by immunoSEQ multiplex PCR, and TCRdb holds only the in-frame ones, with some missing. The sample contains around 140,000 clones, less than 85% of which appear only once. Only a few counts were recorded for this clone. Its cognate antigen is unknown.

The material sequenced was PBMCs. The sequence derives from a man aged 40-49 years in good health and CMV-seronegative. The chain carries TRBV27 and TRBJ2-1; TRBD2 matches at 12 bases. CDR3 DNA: TGTGCCAGCAGTTTACGGGCTAGCGGGGGGGCCAACAATGAGCAGTTCTTC. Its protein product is CASSLRASGGANNEQFF.